These T cell receptor beta chains were read from a single sample in a study of early T cells in non-severe SARS-CoV-2 infection. In TCRdb, the 5' RACE reads were re-called with MiXCR into one record per CDR3 protein. The sample has 95,000 to 100,000 distinct CDR3 sequences, around 10% seen once. The sample comprised whole blood. The receptors stem from an adult who was a healthcare worker with PCR-confirmed SARS-CoV-2 infection or an uninfected control (not recorded which). Each CDR3 is given with its conserved first and last residue. Fields, in order: D gene, J gene, V gene, CDR3 protein. A D gene is named only where the DNA matches it firmly.

-,TRBJ2-2,TRBV29-1,CSVGRDSGAGELFF
TRBD1,TRBJ2-3,TRBV29-1,CSVGWTGSDTDTQYF
TRBD1,TRBJ2-3,TRBV5-6,CASSLQGAAVHTQYF
TRBD2,TRBJ2-1,TRBV14,CASSQAGLAGGPEGEQFF
-,TRBJ1-4,TRBV5-1,CASSLVEGGNEKLFF
-,TRBJ1-1,TRBV29-1,CSVEDYGAFF
-,TRBJ2-2,TRBV7-9,CASSWRELFF
TRBD1,TRBJ2-3,TRBV5-4,CASSVDRGSADTQYF
-,TRBJ2-4,TRBV20-1,CSASKTGLIAKNIQYF
-,TRBJ1-2,TRBV7-3,CASSLTGTSAGGYTF
-,TRBJ1-2,TRBV9,CASSVDGEVGYTF
TRBD1,TRBJ2-3,TRBV6-1,CASTKGQGVRADTQYF
TRBD1,TRBJ1-1,TRBV11-1,CASSSGQGANTEAFF
-,TRBJ2-5,TRBV3-1,CASSQDGGRQETQYF
TRBD1,TRBJ2-7,TRBV29-1,CSVGPTGAVNEQYF
-,TRBJ1-3,TRBV7-6,CASSLIQAEFSGNTIYF
TRBD2,TRBJ2-7,TRBV29-1,CSVESRGGSSYEQYF
TRBD1,TRBJ2-4,TRBV5-1,CASSLDGQGAKNIQYF
-,TRBJ1-1,TRBV24-1,CATKANTEAFF
-,TRBJ1-5,TRBV6-1,CASSERDTLSNQPQHF
-,TRBJ2-3,TRBV5-4,CASSLSKGSDTQYF
TRBD1,TRBJ2-7,TRBV11-2,CASSRTGVYEQYF
-,TRBJ1-4,TRBV18,CASSPPRGGDEKLFF
-,TRBJ2-7,TRBV6-5,CASGSYEQYF
-,TRBJ2-4,TRBV30,CAWSVIGTGIQYF
-,TRBJ1-1,TRBV9,CASSVAQAPGVAFF
TRBD2,TRBJ2-5,TRBV7-9,CASSWRTSLKQETQYF